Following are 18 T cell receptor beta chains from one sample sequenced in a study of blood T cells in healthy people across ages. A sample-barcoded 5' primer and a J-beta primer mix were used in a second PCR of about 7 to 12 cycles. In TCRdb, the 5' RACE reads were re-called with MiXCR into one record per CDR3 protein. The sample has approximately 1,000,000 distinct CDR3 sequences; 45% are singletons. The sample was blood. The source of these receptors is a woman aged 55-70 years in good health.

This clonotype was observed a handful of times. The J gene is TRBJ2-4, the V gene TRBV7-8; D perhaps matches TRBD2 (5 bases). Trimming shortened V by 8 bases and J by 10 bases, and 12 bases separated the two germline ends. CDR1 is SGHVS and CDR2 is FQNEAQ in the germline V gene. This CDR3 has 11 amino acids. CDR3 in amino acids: CASSPGDIQYF. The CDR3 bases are TGTGCCAGCTCACCCGGGGATATTCAGTACTTC. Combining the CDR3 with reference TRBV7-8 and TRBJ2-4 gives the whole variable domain GAGVSQSPRYKVAKRGQDVALRCDPISGHVSLFWYQQALGQGPEFLTYFQNEAQLDKSGLPSDRFFAERPEGSVSTLKIQRTQQEDSAVYLCASSPGDIQYFGAGTRLSVL.

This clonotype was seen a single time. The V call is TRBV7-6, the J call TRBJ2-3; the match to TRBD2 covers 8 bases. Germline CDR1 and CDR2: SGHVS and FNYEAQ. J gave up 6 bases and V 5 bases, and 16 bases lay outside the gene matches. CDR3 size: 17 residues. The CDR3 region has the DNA TGTGCCAGCAGCCGCTTCTCCCCGGGACTAGAATCGGATACGCAGTATTTT. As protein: CASSRFSPGLESDTQYF.

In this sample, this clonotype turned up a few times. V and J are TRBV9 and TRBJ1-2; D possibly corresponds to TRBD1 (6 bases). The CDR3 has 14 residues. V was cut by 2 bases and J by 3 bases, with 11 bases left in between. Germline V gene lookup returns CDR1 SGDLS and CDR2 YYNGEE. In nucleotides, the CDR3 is TGTGCCAGCAGCGTCAGCCGACAGGACTATGGCTACACCTTC. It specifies CASSVSRQDYGYTF. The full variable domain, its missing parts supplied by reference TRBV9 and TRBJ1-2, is DSGVTQTPKHLITATGQRVTLRCSPRSGDLSVYWYQQSLDQGLQFLIQYYNGEERAKGNILERFSAQQFPDLHSELNLSSLELGDSALYFCASSVSRQDYGYTFGSGTRLTVV.

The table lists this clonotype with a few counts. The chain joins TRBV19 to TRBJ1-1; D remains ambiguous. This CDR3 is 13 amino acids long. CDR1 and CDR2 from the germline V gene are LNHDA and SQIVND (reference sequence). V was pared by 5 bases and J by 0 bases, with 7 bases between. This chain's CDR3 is CASSATVNTEAFF. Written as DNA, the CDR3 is TGTGCCAGTAGTGCAACGGTGAACACTGAAGCTTTCTTT. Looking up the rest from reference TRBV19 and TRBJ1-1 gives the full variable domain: DGGITQSPKYLFRKEGQNVTLSCEQNLNHDAMYWYRQDPGQGLRLIYYSQIVNDFQKGDIAEGYSVSREKKESFPLTVTSAQKNPTAFYLCASSATVNTEAFFGQGTRLTVV.

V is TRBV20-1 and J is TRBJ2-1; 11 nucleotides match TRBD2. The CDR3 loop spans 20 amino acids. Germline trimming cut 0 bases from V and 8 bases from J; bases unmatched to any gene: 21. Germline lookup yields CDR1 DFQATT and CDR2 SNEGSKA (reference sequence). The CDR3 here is CSARDPSGAMTSGNLYEQFF. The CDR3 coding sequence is TGCAGTGCTAGAGATCCCAGCGGGGCAATGACTAGCGGGAATCTATATGAGCAGTTCTTC.

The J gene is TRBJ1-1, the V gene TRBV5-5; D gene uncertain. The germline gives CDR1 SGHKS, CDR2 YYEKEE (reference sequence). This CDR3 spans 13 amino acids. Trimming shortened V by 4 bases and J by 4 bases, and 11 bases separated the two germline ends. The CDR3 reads CASSVVPGTEAFF. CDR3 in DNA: TGTGCCAGCAGCGTGGTGCCGGGCACTGAAGCTTTCTTT. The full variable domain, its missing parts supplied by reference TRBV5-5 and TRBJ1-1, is DAGVTQSPTHLIKTRGQQVTLRCSPISGHKSVSWYQQVLGQGPQFIFQYYEKEERGRGNFPDRFSARQFPNYSSELNVNALLLGDSALYLCASSVVPGTEAFFGQGTRLTVV.

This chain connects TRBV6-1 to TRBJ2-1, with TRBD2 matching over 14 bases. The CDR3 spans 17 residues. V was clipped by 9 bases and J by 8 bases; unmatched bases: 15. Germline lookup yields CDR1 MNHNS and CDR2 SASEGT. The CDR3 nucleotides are TGTGCCAGTACCCAGGGGACTAGCGGGAGAAACTTCCATGAGCAGTTCTTC. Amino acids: CASTQGTSGRNFHEQFF.

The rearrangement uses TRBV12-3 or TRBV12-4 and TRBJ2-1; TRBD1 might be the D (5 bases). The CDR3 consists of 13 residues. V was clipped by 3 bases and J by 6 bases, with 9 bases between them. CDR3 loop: CASSFGASNEQFF. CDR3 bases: TGTGCCAGCAGTTTTGGGGCGTCCAATGAGCAGTTCTTC.

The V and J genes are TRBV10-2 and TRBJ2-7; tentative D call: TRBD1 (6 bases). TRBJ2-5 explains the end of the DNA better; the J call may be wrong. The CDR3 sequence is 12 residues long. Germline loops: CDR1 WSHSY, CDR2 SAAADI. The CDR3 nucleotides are TGCGCCAGCCTACAGGGATCGAAGACCCAGTACTTC. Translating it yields CASLQGSKTQYF.

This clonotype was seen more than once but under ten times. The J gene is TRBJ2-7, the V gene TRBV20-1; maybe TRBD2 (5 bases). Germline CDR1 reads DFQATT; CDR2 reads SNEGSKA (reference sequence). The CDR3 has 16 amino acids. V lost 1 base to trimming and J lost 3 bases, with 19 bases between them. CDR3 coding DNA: TGCAGTGCTAGAGCCTCGGCGGGCGGCTCCCTCTACGAGCAGTACTTC. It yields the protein CSARASAGGSLYEQYF.

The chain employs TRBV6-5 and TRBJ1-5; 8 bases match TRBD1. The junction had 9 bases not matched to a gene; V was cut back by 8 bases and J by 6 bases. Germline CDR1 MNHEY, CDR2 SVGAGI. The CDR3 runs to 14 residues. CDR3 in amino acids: CASGSRGPSQPQHF. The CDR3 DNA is TGTGCCAGCGGGAGCAGGGGGCCTAGTCAGCCCCAGCATTTT.

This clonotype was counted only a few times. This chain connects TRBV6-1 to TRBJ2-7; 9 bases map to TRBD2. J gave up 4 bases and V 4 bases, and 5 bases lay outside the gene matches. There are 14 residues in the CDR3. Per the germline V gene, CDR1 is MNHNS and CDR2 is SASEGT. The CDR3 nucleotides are TGTGCCAGCAGTGCTAGCGGGATAGGGTACGAGCAGTACTTC. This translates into CASSASGIGYEQYF.

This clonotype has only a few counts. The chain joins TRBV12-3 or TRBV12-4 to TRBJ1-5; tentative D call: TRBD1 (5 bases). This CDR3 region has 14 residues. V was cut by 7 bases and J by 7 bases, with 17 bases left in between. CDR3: CASILGRPDQPQHF. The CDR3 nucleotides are TGTGCCAGCATTCTGGGACGTCCGGACCAGCCCCAGCATTTT.

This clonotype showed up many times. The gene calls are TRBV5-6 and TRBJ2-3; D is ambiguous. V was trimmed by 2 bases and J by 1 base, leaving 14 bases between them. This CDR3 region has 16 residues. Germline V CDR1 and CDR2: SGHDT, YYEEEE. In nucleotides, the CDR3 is TGTGCCAGCAGCTTCTCAAGGACCCCCGGCACAGATACGCAGTATTTT. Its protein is CASSFSRTPGTDTQYF.

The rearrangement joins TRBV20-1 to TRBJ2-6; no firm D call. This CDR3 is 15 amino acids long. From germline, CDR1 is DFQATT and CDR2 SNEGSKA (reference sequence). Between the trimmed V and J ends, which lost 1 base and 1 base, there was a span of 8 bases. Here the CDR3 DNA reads TGCAGTGCTAGAGGAATAGAGTCTGGGGCCAACGTCCTGACTTTC. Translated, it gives CSARGIESGANVLTF.

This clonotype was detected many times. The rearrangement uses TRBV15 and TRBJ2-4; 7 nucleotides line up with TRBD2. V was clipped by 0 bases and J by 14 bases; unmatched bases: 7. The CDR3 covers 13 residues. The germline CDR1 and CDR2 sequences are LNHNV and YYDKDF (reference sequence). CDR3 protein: CATSRDADREEYF. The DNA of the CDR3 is TGTGCCACCAGCAGAGATGCCGACCGGGAGGAGTACTTC. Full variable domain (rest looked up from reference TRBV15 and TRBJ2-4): DAMVIQNPRYQVTQFGKPVTLSCSQTLNHNVMYWYQQKSSQAPKLLFHYYDKDFNNEADTPDNFQSRRPNTSFCFLDIRSPGLGDTAMYLCATSRDADREEYFGAGTRLSVL.

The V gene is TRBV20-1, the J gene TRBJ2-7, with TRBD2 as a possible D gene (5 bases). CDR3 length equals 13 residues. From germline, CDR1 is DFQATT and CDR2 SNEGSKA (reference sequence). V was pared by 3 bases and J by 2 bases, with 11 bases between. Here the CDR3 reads CSASGGRTYEQYF. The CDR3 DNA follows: TGCAGTGCTAGTGGCGGGCGAACCTACGAGCAGTACTTC.

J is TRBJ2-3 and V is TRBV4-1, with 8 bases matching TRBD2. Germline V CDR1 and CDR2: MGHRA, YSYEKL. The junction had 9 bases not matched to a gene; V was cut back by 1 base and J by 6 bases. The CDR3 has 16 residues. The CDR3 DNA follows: TGCGCCAGCAGCCAAGCTATGGCTAGCGGGTGGGATACGCAGTATTTT. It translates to CASSQAMASGWDTQYF.